Each of the 2 T cell receptor beta chains below was sequenced from the same sample in a study of CDR3 diversity in severe acne. Each CDR3 protein gets one entry after TCRdb re-called the PCR reads with MiXCR. The sample records approximately 90,000 distinct CDR3 sequences, approximately 49% being singletons. Sample: blood. The receptors stem from a male donor with severe acne vulgaris.

This clonotype was observed a handful of times. The rearrangement uses TRBV15 and TRBJ2-5, with D possibly TRBD1 on 7 matching bases. Germline V gene sequence: CDR1 LNHNV, CDR2 YYDKDF (reference sequence). The V end lost 7 bases, the J end lost 2 bases, and 14 bases lay between the germline ends. This CDR3 has 14 amino acids. The CDR3 coding sequence is TGTGCCACCAACAGGGGTGGGAGGCAAGAGACCCAGTACTTC. It specifies CATNRGGRQETQYF. The complete variable domain, with remaining parts taken from reference TRBV15 and TRBJ2-5, reads DAMVIQNPRYQVTQFGKPVTLSCSQTLNHNVMYWYQQKSSQAPKLLFHYYDKDFNNEADTPDNFQSRRPNTSFCFLDIRSPGLGDTAMYLCATNRGGRQETQYFGPGTRLLVL.

The chain links TRBV27 to TRBJ2-7; 10 bases line up with TRBD1. Germline CDR1 is MNHEY and CDR2 is SMNVEV (reference sequence). Trimming took 5 bases from V and 5 from J; bases not matched to a gene: 6. The CDR3 totals 14 residues. CDR3: CASSTRDRGNEQYF. The CDR3 DNA sequence: TGTGCCAGCAGTACCCGGGACAGGGGAAACGAGCAGTACTTC.